The rows below give T cell receptor beta chains drawn from one sample of a study of T cell responses to AZD1222 COVID-19 vaccine. Libraries were prepared by immunoSEQ multiplex PCR; TCRdb keeps only in-frame clonotypes and omits some of them. The profile shows 100,000 to 150,000 clones, 90% of them singletons. The sample consisted of peripheral blood, taken on day 0 of MenACWY control vaccination. The receptors originated from an adult in good health. Both conserved end residues are part of each CDR3.

j_gene | v_gene | CDR3aa
TRBJ2-1 | TRBV18 | CASSPLGLAGDGYNEQFF
TRBJ1-2 | TRBV24-1 | CATSDVGSYGYTF
TRBJ1-1 | TRBV3-1/TRBV3-2 | CASRGGTEAFF
TRBJ1-1 | TRBV5-6 | CASSLAVGFFVNTEAFF
TRBJ2-2 | TRBV7-3 | CASSSQRNTGELFF
TRBJ1-2 | TRBV7-9 | CASSSSGVGGYTF
TRBJ2-1 | TRBV11-3 | CASSSGPANEQFF
TRBJ2-1 | TRBV5-4 | CASTPGGLADSYNEQFF
TRBJ2-1 | TRBV5-1 | CASSLGPSGEGYNEQFF
TRBJ1-4 | TRBV7-8 | CASSLLGANNEKLFF
TRBJ2-7 | TRBV5-5 | CASSYHLSKVRAYEQYF
TRBJ2-2 | TRBV12-2 | CASRFRALATGELFF
TRBJ1-1 | TRBV5-1 | CASSLGQREAFF
TRBJ2-5 | TRBV30 | CAWSVQGGETQYF
TRBJ2-5 | TRBV29-1 | CSVSGGGAWETQYF
TRBJ1-2 | TRBV5-4 | CASSVGTANYGYTF
TRBJ2-1 | TRBV5-1 | CASSSRLAGVVDEQFF
TRBJ2-2 | TRBV2 | CASTDRGGTGELFF
TRBJ1-5 | TRBV7-9 | CASSLQGDQPQHF
TRBJ1-2 | TRBV5-4 | CASRFIRENYGYTF
TRBJ2-7 | TRBV2 | CASSQYEQYF
TRBJ2-5 | TRBV14 | CASSQEATGGYRETQYF
TRBJ1-1 | TRBV5-1 | CASSPVGLQGDTEAFF
TRBJ1-6 | TRBV6-5 | CASSRRTDGGAPLHF
TRBJ1-4 | TRBV4-1 | CASSHNRVGEKLFF
TRBJ2-7 | TRBV4-1 | CASSQEGARYEQYF
TRBJ2-5 | TRBV7-6 | CASSLTTAGAETQYF
TRBJ1-5 | TRBV30 | CAWSVLSNNQPQHF
TRBJ2-2 | TRBV5-5 | CASSLGAYTGELFF